One sample yielded the 24 T cell receptor beta chains listed below, sequenced in a study of cytomegalovirus exposure and HLA in healthy donors (dated by TCRdb to about 2017). Preparation of the library involved the immunoSEQ multiplex PCR assay. For the multiplex PCR, a mixture combining 60 forward primers for TCR Vbeta segments and 13 reverse primers for TCR Jbeta segments was used. What TCRdb holds here is the immuneACCESS table cut down to in-frame rearrangements. Part of the clones is not present; checked against another copy, under half of the missing clones reflect an unresolved V gene, and the others are unexplained. The sample table contains 120,000 to 150,000 clones; only one count was recorded for roughly 80% of them. The ten top clones hold more than 0.75% of the sample. The sequencing input was PBMCs. All receptors come from a man younger than 35 in good health and CMV-seronegative.

The J gene is TRBJ1-2, the V gene TRBV9, with D hard to call. The V gene's germline CDR1 is SGDLS and CDR2 YYNGEE. Trimming shortened V by 1 base and J by 0 bases, and 10 bases separated the two germline ends. This CDR3 is 15 amino acids long. Written as DNA, the CDR3 is TGTGCCAGCAGCGTATCCCAGGTGCCTAACTATGGCTACACCTTC. As protein: CASSVSQVPNYGYTF.

This clone was seen a single time. This chain connects TRBV23-1 to TRBJ1-1, with TRBD1 identical over 10 bases. TRBV23-1 is reported as an ORF; its role is uncertain. V was pared by 4 bases and J by 8 bases, with 7 bases of the junction left unmatched. The CDR3 covers 14 residues. The CDR3: CASSPRDRGVEAFF. Written as DNA, the CDR3 is TGCGCCAGCAGTCCGCGGGACAGGGGAGTGGAAGCTTTCTTT.

This clone is a singleton in its sample. CDR3 sequence: CASSHRATDTQYF. CDR3 nucleotides: TGCGCCAGCAGCCACAGGGCCACAGATACGCAGTATTTT. This chain links TRBV4-1 with TRBJ2-3, with D possibly being TRBD1 (5 bases). Germline V gene data show CDR1 as MGHRA and CDR2 as YSYEKL. CDR3 length: 13 residues. V was clipped by 3 bases and J by 2 bases, with 6 bases between them.

The rearrangement joins TRBV6-5 to TRBJ1-2, with D possibly being TRBD1 (6 bases). This CDR3 contains 13 residues. Germline V lookup: CDR1 MNHEY, CDR2 SVGAGI. Trimming removed 8 bases from V and 3 bases from J, with 13 bases in between. In nucleotides, the CDR3 is TGTGCCAGCCATTCTGGACAGTACTATGGCTACACCTTC. It yields the protein CASHSGQYYGYTF.

This clone has more than one count but fewer than ten. The genes are TRBV5-6 and TRBJ1-1; TRBD1 matches 8 bases. The ends lost 3 bases at V and 5 bases at J; junction bases unmatched: 9. The germline CDR1 and CDR2 sequences are SGHDT and YYEEEE. This CDR3 spans 15 amino acids. CDR3: CASSSPGQGDTEAFF. The DNA for the CDR3 is TGTGCCAGCAGCTCTCCTGGACAGGGAGATACTGAAGCTTTCTTT.

The chain is built from TRBV5-1 and TRBJ2-5, with D tentatively TRBD2 (7 bases). The CDR3 extends over 16 amino acids. Germline CDR1 and CDR2: SGHRS and YFSETQ. V was trimmed by 2 bases and J by 4 bases, leaving 18 bases between them. Here the CDR3 reads CASSLQGTPGGETQYF. The CDR3 nucleotides read TGCGCCAGCAGCTTACAAGGGACACCGGGGGGAGAGACCCAGTACTTC.

V and J are TRBV5-4 and TRBJ2-5, with 9 bases identical to TRBD2. The V and J ends lost 7 bases and 7 bases, in that order; junction bases with no gene match: 14. The CDR3 length is 15 residues. CDR1 SGHNT and CDR2 YYREEE come from the germline V gene (reference sequence). The CDR3 loop is CASSGERGARGTQYF. In DNA, the CDR3 is TGTGCCAGCTCGGGGGAGCGGGGGGCCCGCGGGACCCAGTACTTC. The full variable domain, in which reference TRBV5-4 and TRBJ2-5 provide the parts outside the CDR3, is ETGVTQSPTHLIKTRGQQVTLRCSSQSGHNTVSWYQQALGQGPQFIFQYYREEENGRGNFPPRFSGLQFPNYSSELNVNALELDDSALYLCASSGERGARGTQYFGPGTRLLVL.

The V call is TRBV30, the J call TRBJ1-3, with 11 bases matching TRBD1. The CDR3 sequence is 13 residues long. CDR1 GTSNPN and CDR2 SVGIG come from the germline V gene (reference sequence). Trimming at V came to 8 bases and at J to 4 bases, leaving 4 bases not matched to a gene. Here the CDR3 reads CARTGGSGNTIYF. For the CDR3, the DNA is TGTGCCCGGACAGGGGGCTCGGGAAACACCATATATTTT.

V gene TRBV30 combines with J gene TRBJ1-2; D gene ambiguous. The V gene's germline CDR1 is GTSNPN and CDR2 SVGIG (reference sequence). The CDR3 runs 15 residues. Trimming took 4 bases from V and 1 from J, leaving 16 bases between them. The CDR3 loop is CAWNRDNPLNYGYTF. For the CDR3, the DNA is TGTGCCTGGAACCGCGACAACCCCCTTAACTATGGCTACACCTTC.

This clone has only a few counts. The chain links TRBV30 to TRBJ1-5, with 7 nucleotides matching TRBD1. V was clipped by 5 bases and J by 6 bases; unmatched bases: 10. The germline V gene has CDR1 GTSNPN and CDR2 SVGIG (reference sequence). The CDR3 extends over 14 amino acids. Written as DNA, the CDR3 is TGTGCCTGGGAAACACAGGGGCTTGGTCAGCCCCAGCATTTT. Protein: CAWETQGLGQPQHF.

The genes are TRBV7-9 and TRBJ1-1; D call uncertain. The CDR3 extends over 12 amino acids. The germline V and J ends were trimmed by 1 base and 11 bases, with 11 bases remaining between them. Germline CDR1 and CDR2: SEHNR and FQNEAQ (reference sequence). The CDR3 region has the DNA TGTGCCAGCAGCTTAGAGTTCGGCGGGGCTTTCTTT. Its protein product is CASSLEFGGAFF.

The rearrangement uses TRBV19 and TRBJ1-5; D perhaps matches TRBD1 (6 bases). CDR1 LNHDA and CDR2 SQIVND come from the germline V gene (reference sequence). The length of the CDR3 is 14 residues. The V and J ends lost 5 bases and 6 bases respectively, with 14 bases between them. In nucleotides, the CDR3 is TGTGCCAGTAGTTCCCGACAGGTCCCTCAGCCCCAGCATTTT. Amino acid sequence: CASSSRQVPQPQHF.

V usage is TRBV6-6 and J usage is TRBJ1-1; possibly TRBD1 for D (5 bases). CDR3 size: 13 residues. CDR1 is MNHNY and CDR2 is SVGAGI in the germline V gene (reference sequence). V lost 7 bases and J lost 1, with 10 bases in between. CDR3 DNA: TGTGCCAGCAAGACAGAGCCGAACACTGAAGCTTTCTTT. It is translated as CASKTEPNTEAFF.

The V call is TRBV19, the J call TRBJ2-1, with TRBD2 matching over 11 bases. Losses at the gene ends were 3 bases for V and 2 bases for J; bases not matched to a gene: 3. The CDR3 has 16 residues. The germline V gene encodes CDR1 LNHDA and CDR2 SQIVND (reference sequence). The CDR3 nucleotides are TGTGCCAGTAGTATTCTTAGCGGGGGGGCCTACAATGAGCAGTTCTTC. The encoded protein is CASSILSGGAYNEQFF.

The V and J genes are TRBV7-9 and TRBJ2-7, with TRBD1 matching 9 bases. Germline values: CDR1 SEHNR, CDR2 FQNEAQ (reference sequence). V lost 5 bases and J lost 3; bases outside the gene matches: 5. The CDR3 covers 14 residues. The CDR3 region has the DNA TGTGCCAGCAGCCCGGGACAGGGCTTCTACGAGCAGTACTTC. Encoded protein: CASSPGQGFYEQYF.

V is TRBV6-5 and J is TRBJ1-3; D call uncertain. V shed 5 bases and J shed 0 bases, with 11 bases lying between them. The CDR3 consists of 15 residues. Germline V lookup: CDR1 MNHEY, CDR2 SVGAGI. This chain's CDR3 is CASSGERPSGNTIYF. CDR3 in DNA: TGTGCCAGCAGTGGCGAGCGTCCCTCTGGAAACACCATATATTTT.

The chain links TRBV7-6 to TRBJ2-7, with D maybe TRBD1 (6 bases). Germline V gene data show CDR1 as SGHVS and CDR2 as FNYEAQ. Deletions cut 5 bases from V and 0 bases from J, with 11 bases between. CDR3 length: 14 amino acids. The CDR3 coding sequence is TGTGCCAGCAGCCCCTGGGACACCTCCTACGAGCAGTACTTC. Its protein is CASSPWDTSYEQYF.

This chain joins TRBV9 and TRBJ2-2; 7 bases fit TRBD1. This CDR3 comprises 13 residues. The V and J ends lost 4 bases and 5 bases, in that order; junction bases with no gene match: 2. The germline gives CDR1 SGDLS, CDR2 YYNGEE. The CDR3 nucleotides read TGTGCCAGCAGCACGACAGGGACCGGGGAGCTGTTTTTT. Its protein product is CASSTTGTGELFF.

The genes are TRBV9 and TRBJ2-7, with D possibly matching TRBD1 (6 bases). V lost 0 bases to trimming and J lost 2 bases, with 12 bases between them. CDR3 length equals 15 residues. The germline V gene has CDR1 SGDLS and CDR2 YYNGEE. CDR3 sequence: CASSVAGDATYEQYF. The CDR3, as DNA: TGTGCCAGCAGCGTAGCAGGGGACGCGACCTACGAGCAGTACTTC.

The V and J genes are TRBV27 and TRBJ2-5; TRBD2 matches at 9 bases. The germline V gene has CDR1 MNHEY and CDR2 SMNVEV (reference sequence). V lost 3 bases to trimming and J lost 9 bases; unmatched junction nucleotides: 5. The CDR3 covers 13 residues. In DNA form, the CDR3 reads TGTGCCAGCAGTTTGGCGGGGGGGCCCTCCCAGTACTTC. Protein: CASSLAGGPSQYF.

Of note for this clone: At one end the junction does not follow the germline gene, possibly because of a read error. This chain joins TRBV19 and TRBJ2-1; 10 nucleotides match TRBD2. The length of the CDR3 is 14 residues. From germline, CDR1 is LNHDA and CDR2 SQIVND (reference sequence). The CDR3 region is CASSIRSGGGELFF. The CDR3, as DNA: TGTGCCAGTAGTATAAGGAGCGGGGGGGGAGAGCTGTTCTTC.

The gene calls are TRBV2 and TRBJ1-5; D gene ambiguous. Trimming left V 4 bases short and J 0 bases short, with 4 bases between. Germline CDR1 and CDR2: SNHLY and FYNNEI. The CDR3 sequence is 13 residues long. The CDR3 here is CASSADSNQPQHF. DNA of the CDR3: TGTGCCAGCAGTGCAGATAGCAATCAGCCCCAGCATTTT.

The chain combines TRBV7-9 with TRBJ1-1; TRBD1 matches 9 bases. V dropped 3 bases and J dropped 1; count of bases not matched to a gene: 3. There are 15 residues in the CDR3. Germline loops: CDR1 SEHNR, CDR2 FQNEAQ (reference sequence). Here the CDR3 reads CASSFTGGANTEAFF. In DNA, the CDR3 is TGTGCCAGCAGCTTCACAGGGGGCGCGAACACTGAAGCTTTCTTT.

The chain joins TRBV2 to TRBJ1-1; possibly TRBD1 for D (6 bases). The length of the CDR3 is 14 residues. Germline lookup yields CDR1 SNHLY and CDR2 FYNNEI. V was cut by 2 bases and J by 5 bases, with 12 bases left in between. In nucleotides, the CDR3 is TGTGCCAGCAGTGAATTGGGGGCAGATACTGAAGCTTTCTTT. Translating gives CASSELGADTEAFF.